This T cell receptor beta chain was recorded in a study of T cells in Graves' hyperthyroidism and ophthalmopathy. General study results and limits: Most thyroid clonotypes expanded above 0.001 were also detected in blood.

The CDR3 contains 16 residues. Germline CDR1 reads MNHNS; CDR2 reads SASEGT. Trimming stripped 6 bases from V and 0 bases from J, with 15 bases between. TCR beta CDR3 region amplification was performed from RNA transcripts. Carried out on the TCR CDR3, a first-round RT-PCR used the HTBI primer set. TCRdb processed the multiplex PCR reads anew with MiXCR; each CDR3 protein has one entry. The sample includes under 300,000 distinct CDR3 sequences, approximately 14% of them seen just once. This clonotype has at least ten counts. Antigen specificity is unknown. The blood specimen was taken at initial hyperthyroidism diagnosis, before any ophthalmopathy symptoms. The PBMCs studied were ones that came from 10 ml fresh peripheral blood.

The source of this sequence is a woman aged 40 to 55 with Graves' hyperthyroidism that later progressed to Graves' ophthalmopathy. This chain connects TRBV6-1 to TRBJ2-1; possibly TRBD2 for D (5 bases). The specimen sequenced was blood. CDR3 protein: CASRPPGKSSYNEQFF. In nucleotides, the CDR3 is TGTGCCAGCAGACCTCCGGGAAAGAGCTCCTACAATGAGCAGTTCTTC.